This TCR beta chain is drawn from a study of shared clonotypes between healthy human individuals. In germline, CDR1 is SGHAT, CDR2 FQNNGV. V lost 1 base, J lost 9 bases, and 15 bases lay in between. The length of the CDR3 is 15 residues. Each sample came from a Caucasian adult donor living in Nashville, Tennessee. Clones were read by immunoSEQ multiplex PCR, and TCRdb kept only the in-frame ones, dropping some. The sample lists 2 million to 2.5 million clones; 90% to 97% were seen once. Sequencing input: naive CD4+ T cells sorted from blood. The subset: CD45RA+ positively selected. This TCR came from a man younger than 30 in good health. The rearrangement links TRBV11-2 to TRBJ2-2; D might be TRBD2 (5 bases). CDR3 protein: CASSLGGSVVRELFF. DNA of the CDR3: TGTGCCAGCAGCTTAGGAGGGAGCGTAGTCCGGGAGCTGTTTTTT.